The T cell receptor beta chain described here comes from a study of T-cell memory formation after mild COVID-19. As for the study in general: TCR clusters were mostly confined to one donor each. Study-wide results and limits: Shrinking CD4+ clones resided mostly in CM and EM, and CD8+ ones in EMRA.

Germline assignment: CDR1 SGDLS and CDR2 YYNGEE. The V and J ends lost 3 bases and 6 bases respectively, with 15 bases between them. The CDR3 spans 15 residues. Barcoded TCR alpha and TCR beta cDNA libraries with UMIs came from 5'RACE using constant-segment primers. TCRdb fed the 5' RACE reads into MiXCR, producing one record per CDR3 protein. This table has tens of thousands of distinct CDR3 sequences, 6% to 7.5% appearing once. This clonotype was counted only a few times. Its antigen is as yet unknown. The chain is built from TRBV9 and TRBJ2-2, with D maybe TRBD1 (5 bases). The sample consisted of PBMCs or a T cell subset sorted from them (not recorded which). The clonotype originates from an adult who had mild COVID-19 (a few samples of this study predate the infection). Cell type and time point are not known. Written as DNA, the CDR3 is TGTGCCAGCAGCGACCGTGACAGCCCGCCCGGGGAGCTGTTTTTT. Its protein is CASSDRDSPPGELFF.